The clone carrying this T cell receptor beta chain was counted at least ten times. The antigen is undetermined. The data were obtained in a study of T cells in Graves' hyperthyroidism and ophthalmopathy. Study-level points and caveats: With a median lead of 6.5 months before onset, the model predicted ophthalmopathy.

V gave up 1 base and J gave up 6 bases, with 3 bases separating them. Germline lookup yields CDR1 SEHNR and CDR2 FQNEAQ (reference sequence). The CDR3 covers 12 residues. RNA transcripts gave rise to amplified TCR beta CDR3 regions. An initial round of RT-PCR targeting the TCR CDR3 relied on the HTBI primer set. MiXCR, applied by TCRdb to the multiplex PCR reads, yields one record per CDR3 protein. The table includes 220,000 or so distinct CDR3 sequences, 16% detected once. The study included ophthalmopathy patients with Clinical Activity Score at least 3, NOSPECS grade at least 4 and duration under 3 months. 10 ml of fresh peripheral blood supplied the PBMCs.

This chain links TRBV7-9 with TRBJ1-4; D gene unclear. This clonotype originated in a woman between 18 and 30 years old with Graves' ophthalmopathy. What was sequenced was blood. The CDR3 sequence is CASSLGYEKLFF. The CDR3 DNA reads TGTGCCAGCAGCTTAGGGTATGAAAAACTGTTTTTT. The variable domain in full, completed from reference TRBV7-9 and TRBJ1-4, reads DTGVSQNPRHKITKRGQNVTFRCDPISEHNRLYWYRQTLGQGPEFLTYFQNEAQLEKSRLLSDRFSAERPKGSFSTLEIQRTEQGDSAMYLCASSLGYEKLFFGSGTQLSVL.